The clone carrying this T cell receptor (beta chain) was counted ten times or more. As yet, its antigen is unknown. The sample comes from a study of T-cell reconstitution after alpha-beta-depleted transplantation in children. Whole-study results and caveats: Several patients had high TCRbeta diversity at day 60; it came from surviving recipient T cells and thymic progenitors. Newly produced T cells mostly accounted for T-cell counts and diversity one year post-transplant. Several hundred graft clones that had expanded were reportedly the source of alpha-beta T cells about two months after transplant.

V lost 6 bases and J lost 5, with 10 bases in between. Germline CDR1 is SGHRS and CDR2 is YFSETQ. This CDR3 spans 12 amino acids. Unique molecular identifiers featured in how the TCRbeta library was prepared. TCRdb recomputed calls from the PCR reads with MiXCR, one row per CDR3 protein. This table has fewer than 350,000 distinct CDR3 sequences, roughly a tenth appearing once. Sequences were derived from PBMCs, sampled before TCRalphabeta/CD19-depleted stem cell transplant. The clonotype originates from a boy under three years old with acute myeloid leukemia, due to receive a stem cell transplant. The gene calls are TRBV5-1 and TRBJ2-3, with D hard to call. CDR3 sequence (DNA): TGCGCCAGCAATAGGGTAGGAGATACGCAGTATTTT. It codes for CASNRVGDTQYF.